Listed here are 29 T cell receptor beta chains from one sample, sequenced in a study of blood T cells in healthy people across ages. For the second PCR, which ran for 7 to 11 cycles, a sample-barcoded 5' primer and a J-beta primer mix were used. Each CDR3 protein gets one entry after TCRdb re-called the 5' RACE reads with MiXCR. Of some 790,000 distinct CDR3 sequences listed, under 35% were seen once; the top ten hold 17%. The source material was blood. These receptors were obtained from a woman of 80 years or more in good health.

In this sample, this clonotype turned up a few times. The rearrangement joins TRBV3-1 to TRBJ2-3; D possibly corresponds to TRBD2 (6 bases). The CDR3 loop spans 17 amino acids. Germline V gene sequence: CDR1 LGHDT, CDR2 YNNKEL (reference sequence). Trimming pared 3 bases from V and 6 bases from J, leaving 22 bases between. CDR3 loop: CASSHGEDVADGDTQYF. CDR3 coding DNA: TGTGCCAGCAGCCATGGGGAGGACGTAGCAGACGGGGATACGCAGTATTTT.

This clonotype was observed many times. CDR3 region: CATSRGASTDTQYF. In DNA, the CDR3 is TGTGCCACCAGTAGGGGGGCCAGCACAGATACGCAGTATTTT. The chain recombines TRBV24-1 with TRBJ2-3; perhaps D is TRBD1 or TRBD2 (6 bases each). V lost 6 bases and J 0 bases, leaving 9 bases between the germline ends. The V gene's germline CDR1 is KGHDR and CDR2 SFDVKD. The CDR3 runs to 14 residues.

A word on this clonotype: A single base separates this from a much larger clone, so it may be a read error. The V and J genes are TRBV20-1 and TRBJ2-1; 8 nucleotides match TRBD2. The DNA end favors TRBJ2-7, so the J call may be wrong. CDR3 length: 14 residues. Germline CDR1 is DFQATT and CDR2 is SNEGSKA (reference sequence). CDR3 amino acids: CSAKSGGQANEQYF. Written as DNA, the CDR3 is TGCAGTGCTAAAAGCGGGGGCCAGGCAAATGAGCAGTACTTC.

The chain couples TRBV20-1 to TRBJ1-2; D might be TRBD1 (5 bases). Per the germline V gene, CDR1 is DFQATT and CDR2 is SNEGSKA (reference sequence). CDR3 length: 14 residues. The ends were cut back, 1 base at V and 4 bases at J, with 13 bases in the middle. The CDR3: CSARGSTGGYGYTF. For the CDR3, the DNA is TGCAGTGCTAGAGGTAGTACAGGCGGCTATGGCTACACCTTC.

This clonotype was seen only once. An end of the junction does not agree with germline; a read error may underlie this. This chain uses TRBV5-1 with TRBJ2-5, with D maybe TRBD1 (7 bases). The CDR3 is made up of 15 amino acids. In germline, CDR1 is SGHRS, CDR2 YFSETQ. CDR3: CASSARAGGGEIQYF. CDR3 nucleotide sequence: TGCGCCAGCAGCGCACGGGCAGGGGGAGGTGAGATCCAGTACTTC.

In DNA, the CDR3 is TGTGCCAGCAGCGAGTCGGGCGCTAACTATGGCTACACCTTC. This codes for CASSESGANYGYTF. This rearrangement joins TRBV6-2 or TRBV6-3 to TRBJ1-2; D unresolved. The CDR3 runs 14 residues. The germline V gene has CDR1 MNHEY and CDR2 SVGEGT. V dropped 6 bases and J dropped 0 bases, with 11 bases sitting between them.

The chain joins TRBV7-2 to TRBJ2-1; D may match TRBD1 or TRBD2 (5 bases each). CDR1 SGHTA and CDR2 FQGNSA come from the germline V gene. This CDR3 is 14 amino acids long. Trimming stripped 3 bases from V and 5 bases from J, with 11 bases between. The CDR3: CASSLGLANNEQFF. The CDR3 DNA sequence: TGTGCCAGCAGCTTGGGGCTAGCAAACAATGAGCAGTTCTTC.

In its sample, this clonotype was seen many times. The chain joins TRBV20-1 to TRBJ2-3; 7 positions match TRBD2. The CDR3 runs to 14 residues. CDR1 and CDR2 from the germline V gene are DFQATT and SNEGSKA (reference sequence). The trim removed 5 bases at V and 0 bases at J, leaving 5 bases unmatched. CDR3 sequence reads: CSAQRGSSTDTQYF. The CDR3 coding sequence is TGCAGTGCTCAGCGGGGATCTAGCACAGATACGCAGTATTTT.

There are many counts of this clonotype. V usage is TRBV7-2 and J usage is TRBJ2-3; D ambiguous. The CDR3 sequence is 12 residues long. The ends were cut back, 2 bases at V and 5 bases at J, with 5 bases in the middle. Germline lookup yields CDR1 SGHTA and CDR2 FQGNSA. CDR3 DNA sequence: TGTGCCAGCAGCTTAATTAGAGATACGCAGTATTTT. This translates into CASSLIRDTQYF.

In this sample, this clonotype turned up many times. The chain is built from TRBV5-1 and TRBJ2-1; 7 bases align to TRBD2. This CDR3 has 14 residues. Germline lookup yields CDR1 SGHRS and CDR2 YFSETQ. Trimming at V came to 2 bases and at J to 9 bases, leaving 8 bases not matched to a gene. Here the CDR3 reads CASSFGSGGIEQFF. In nucleotides, the CDR3 is TGCGCCAGCAGCTTCGGGTCCGGGGGGATTGAGCAGTTCTTC. The full variable domain, its missing parts supplied by reference TRBV5-1 and TRBJ2-1, is KAGVTQTPRYLIKTRGQQVTLSCSPISGHRSVSWYQQTPGQGLQFLFEYFSETQRNKGNFPGRFSGRQFSNSRSEMNVSTLELGDSALYLCASSFGSGGIEQFFGPGTRLTVL.

This clonotype was detected ten times or more. This rearrangement joins TRBV7-8 to TRBJ2-7; a weak D match, TRBD1 (6 bases). With 4 bases removed from V and 2 bases from J, the gap between germline ends came to 12 bases. The CDR3 is 14 residues long. Germline CDR1 and CDR2: SGHVS and FQNEAQ. The CDR3 is CASSSPDRPYEQYF. DNA of the CDR3: TGTGCCAGCAGCTCGCCGGACAGACCCTACGAGCAGTACTTC.

On this clonotype itself: This may be a read error: a much more frequent sequence differs by one nucleotide. J is TRBJ2-1 and V is TRBV5-1; no definite D call. This CDR3 has 14 residues. Trimming stripped 6 bases from V and 5 bases from J, with 15 bases between. Germline values: CDR1 SGHRS, CDR2 YFSETQ. CDR3 region: CASMWQSTNNEQFF. DNA for the CDR3: TGCGCCAGCATGTGGCAATCGACAAACAATGAGCAGTTCTTC.

This clonotype was recorded at least ten times. The V gene is TRBV10-2, the J gene TRBJ2-1; the match to TRBD2 covers 9 bases. The CDR3 spans 12 residues. Germline-derived CDR1 and CDR2 are WSHSY and SAAADI. V trimming: 8 bases; J trimming: 13 bases; junction bases outside the gene matches: 9. CDR3 amino acids: CASGGLAGFQFF. The CDR3 DNA reads TGCGCCAGCGGCGGGCTAGCGGGGTTTCAGTTCTTC.

This clonotype was seen repeatedly, ten times or more. The chain uses TRBV12-3 or TRBV12-4 and TRBJ2-7; 10 bases agree with TRBD1. CDR3 length equals 15 residues. The junction had 7 bases not matched to a gene; V was cut back by 2 bases and J by 6 bases. The CDR3 loop is CASSLQGQGKSEQYF. Here the CDR3 DNA reads TGTGCCAGCAGTTTACAGGGACAGGGGAAAAGCGAGCAGTACTTC.

This clonotype has a count of ten or more. The genes are TRBV5-1 and TRBJ2-5, with 7 bases fitting TRBD2. The CDR3 length is 13 residues. Germline V gene lookup returns CDR1 SGHRS and CDR2 YFSETQ. After removal of 3 bases from V and 3 bases from J, the junction contained 2 bases not matched to a gene. The chain's CDR3 is CASSSGLEETQYF. CDR3 DNA sequence: TGCGCCAGCAGCTCAGGACTAGAAGAGACCCAGTACTTC.

The gene calls are TRBV15 and TRBJ1-1; possibly TRBD1 for D (6 bases). The CDR3 has 15 residues. Trimming took off 0 bases at V and 4 bases at J, with 12 bases between the two ends. From germline, CDR1 is LNHNV and CDR2 YYDKDF (reference sequence). DNA for the CDR3: TGTGCCACCAGCAGAGAGGCGAGGGGGGGCACTGAAGCTTTCTTT. This codes for CATSREARGGTEAFF.

This clonotype was counted at least ten times. This sequence joins TRBV20-1 and TRBJ2-1; D unresolved. CDR3 length: 13 amino acids. V lost 6 bases and J 3 bases, leaving 12 bases between the germline ends. Germline-derived CDR1 and CDR2 are DFQATT and SNEGSKA (reference sequence). This CDR3 is CSAPGQIYNEQFF. In DNA form, the CDR3 reads TGCAGTGCCCCCGGGCAGATCTACAATGAGCAGTTCTTC.

Details on this clonotype: Given a much more abundant clone one base away, this may be a read error. The chain employs TRBV11-3 and TRBJ2-1; D is perhaps TRBD1 (6 bases). The J call is uncertain, as TRBJ2-7 better fits the DNA end. CDR3 size: 15 residues. Germline CDR1 is SGHNT and CDR2 is YENEEA. This CDR3 reads CASSLLRDTYNEQYF. Written as DNA, the CDR3 is TGTGCCAGCAGCTTATTACGGGACACATACAATGAGCAGTACTTC.

On this clonotype: Possible read error: a much larger clone is one base away. The chain joins TRBV7-2 to TRBJ1-2; TRBD1 aligns across 7 bases. The germline V gene encodes CDR1 SGHTA and CDR2 FQGNSA. The CDR3 has 13 amino acids. In DNA, the CDR3 is TGTGTCAGCAGCAACGACAGGGACTATGGCTACACCTTC. Protein: CVSSNDRDYGYTF.

This clonotype was observed once. This sequence may be a read error, since a much larger clone differs from it by one base. The CDR3 sequence is CASKRGGPDAQYF. CDR3 nucleotides: TGTGCCAGCAAAAGGGGGGGGCCAGATGCGCAGTATTTT. The chain links TRBV12-3 or TRBV12-4 to TRBJ2-3, with D perhaps TRBD2 (7 bases). The CDR3 has 13 residues.

This clonotype appeared many times. Being one base from a much bigger clone, this may be a read error. V and J are TRBV7-9 and TRBJ1-2; no clear D. There are 13 residues in the CDR3. Per the germline V gene, CDR1 is SEHNR and CDR2 is FQNEAQ (reference sequence). Trimming removed 1 base from V and 4 bases from J, with 7 bases in between. The CDR3 region is CASSLDQCYGYTF. As DNA, the CDR3 is TGTGCCAGCAGCTTAGATCAATGCTATGGCTACACCTTC.

This clonotype was seen ten or more times. The chain joins TRBV9 to TRBJ1-1; D possibly corresponds to TRBD1 (5 bases). Trimming stripped 0 bases from V and 4 bases from J, with 13 bases between. The CDR3 length is 15 residues. The V gene's germline CDR1 is SGDLS and CDR2 YYNGEE. The CDR3 is CASSVAAGDLTEAFF. The CDR3 DNA reads as TGTGCCAGCAGCGTAGCTGCGGGGGACCTCACTGAAGCTTTCTTT.

This clonotype was detected a few times. The chain joins TRBV10-3 to TRBJ2-4; tentative D call: TRBD2 (5 bases). The J call may be mistaken, given a closer DNA end match to TRBJ2-7. The V gene's germline CDR1 is ENHRY and CDR2 SYGVKD. This CDR3 has 16 amino acids. The CDR3 DNA is TGTGCCATCAGTGAGTCGGGGAAGGACTTAACCTACGAGCAGTACTTC. Translation: CAISESGKDLTYEQYF.

This clonotype has ten or more counts. The chain's CDR3 is CASSDQRGADTQYF. The DNA for the CDR3 is TGTGCCAGCAGTGACCAGCGGGGGGCAGATACGCAGTATTTT. The genes are TRBV2 and TRBJ2-3; TRBD2 matches at 9 bases. CDR1 and CDR2 (germline): SNHLY, FYNNEI. The V gene end was trimmed by 3 bases and the J gene end by 4 bases; junction bases not matched to a gene: 2. The CDR3 is 14 residues long.

The chain employs TRBV14 and TRBJ2-7; 9 bases are a match to TRBD1. The ends lost 4 bases at V and 7 bases at J; junction bases unmatched: 11. The length of the CDR3 is 15 residues. Per the germline V gene, CDR1 is SGHDN and CDR2 is FVKESK. CDR3 nucleotides: TGTGCCAGCAGCCCCGGGACAGGGATAGGCAATGAGCAGTACTTC. Amino acid sequence: CASSPGTGIGNEQYF.

This clonotype has a count of ten or more. Relative to the germline gene, one junction end is altered; a read error may explain this. The rearrangement joins TRBV12-3 or TRBV12-4 to TRBJ1-2, with D maybe TRBD1 (5 bases). The CDR3 sequence is 13 residues long. The CDR3 is CASSLGGAGGYTF. CDR3 coding DNA: TGCGCCAGCAGCTTAGGAGGGGCTGGTGGCTACACCTTC.

This clonotype has at least ten counts. J is TRBJ2-2 and V is TRBV7-2; either TRBD1 or TRBD2 may fit D (5 bases each). Trimming cost V 2 bases and J 0 bases, with 10 bases left between them. Per germline, CDR1 SGHTA and CDR2 FQGNSA. The length of the CDR3 is 16 residues. The chain's CDR3 is CASSLSGTANTGELFF. The CDR3 DNA reads TGTGCCAGCAGCTTATCCGGGACGGCGAACACCGGGGAGCTGTTTTTT.

This clonotype was seen many times. J is TRBJ2-1 and V is TRBV6-2 or TRBV6-3; possibly TRBD1 for D (6 bases). The germline gives CDR1 MNHEY, CDR2 SVGEGT. The germline V and J ends were trimmed by 2 bases and 0 bases, with 17 bases remaining between them. This CDR3 comprises 18 residues. CDR3 residues: CASSYDPSVGGSYNEQFF. In DNA form, the CDR3 reads TGTGCCAGCAGTTACGACCCCTCGGTAGGGGGCTCCTACAATGAGCAGTTCTTC.

As for this clonotype: Possible read error: a much larger clone is one base away. CDR3 protein: CASRFQGWVNEQFF. The DNA for the CDR3 is TGTGCCAGCAGGTTTCAGGGGTGGGTCAATGAGCAGTTCTTC. V and J are TRBV27 and TRBJ2-1; D may be TRBD1 (6 bases). V lost 6 bases and J 6 bases, leaving 15 bases between the germline ends. The CDR3 length is 14 residues. Germline V gene sequence: CDR1 MNHEY, CDR2 SMNVEV (reference sequence).